Below, 31 T cell receptor beta chains from the same sample are listed, as sequenced in a study of liver allograft versus peripheral blood T cells. The overall study: What was compared were the T cell receptor repertoires in transplanted livers and those in the peripheral blood of recipients.

TCRdb fed the reads into MiXCR, producing one record per CDR3 protein. The table records 6,500 to 9,500 distinct CDR3 sequences, approximately 19% of them present only once. All receptors derive from a human patient who had a liver transplant. Some T cells may possibly be graft donor cells.

This clonotype was seen only a few times. The chain is built from TRBV13 and TRBJ1-2, with D tentatively TRBD1 (5 bases). The CDR3 is made up of 13 amino acids. Germline assignment: CDR1 PRHDT and CDR2 FYEKMQ (reference sequence). Trimming removed 2 bases from V and 1 base from J, with 5 bases in between. The CDR3 DNA is TGTGCCAGCAGCTTACAGGGTAACTATGGCTACACCTTC. It is translated as CASSLQGNYGYTF.

This clonotype was observed many times. The chain combines TRBV12-3 or TRBV12-4 with TRBJ1-2, with a weak D call TRBD1 (5 bases). The CDR3 length is 15 residues. Trimming cost V 5 bases and J 0 bases, with 13 bases left between them. The CDR3 region has the DNA TGTGCCAGCAGTCTCTGGGGGGAGCCTAACTATGGCTACACCTTC. It specifies CASSLWGEPNYGYTF.

Relative to its sample, this clonotype is medium-sized. The rearrangement uses TRBV20-1 and TRBJ1-1; a weak D match, TRBD1 (6 bases). Germline V lookup: CDR1 DFQATT, CDR2 SNEGSKA (reference sequence). Trimming took 5 bases from V and 2 from J, leaving 15 bases between them. The CDR3 covers 14 residues. Written as DNA, the CDR3 is TGCAGTGCTCGGCGGGGGGCAACCAACACTGAAGCTTTCTTT. Translated: CSARRGATNTEAFF.

In its sample, this clonotype ranks as medium-sized. The rearrangement uses TRBV9 and TRBJ1-1, with D maybe TRBD1 (6 bases). Germline V gene data show CDR1 as SGDLS and CDR2 as YYNGEE. V shed 0 bases and J shed 4 bases, with 7 bases lying between them. This CDR3 is built from 13 residues. The CDR3: CASSVAGATEAFF. The CDR3 bases are TGTGCCAGCAGCGTAGCAGGGGCCACTGAAGCTTTCTTT.

This clonotype was detected ten times or more. The gene calls are TRBV30 and TRBJ1-3, with D unclear. There are 13 residues in the CDR3. Trimming cost V 3 bases and J 8 bases, with 14 bases left between them. In germline, CDR1 is GTSNPN, CDR2 SVGIG (reference sequence). CDR3 nucleotides: TGTGCCTGGAGGGAAACGGGTGGCGACACCATATATTTT. The encoded protein is CAWRETGGDTIYF. Full variable domain (rest looked up from reference TRBV30 and TRBJ1-3): SQTIHQWPATLVQPVGSPLSLECTVEGTSNPNLYWYRQAAGRGLQLLFYSVGIGQISSEVPQNLSASRPQDRQFILSSKKLLLSDSGFYLCAWRETGGDTIYFGEGSWLTVV.

In this sample, this clonotype turned up many times. The chain links TRBV5-6 to TRBJ2-7; TRBD1 matches at 8 bases. Unmatched junction bases numbered 6, after V lost 4 bases and J lost 0 bases. CDR1 and CDR2 (germline): SGHDT, YYEEEE. The CDR3 has 15 amino acids. This CDR3 is CASSLTGAISYEQYF. For the CDR3, the DNA is TGTGCCAGCAGCCTGACAGGGGCGATCTCCTACGAGCAGTACTTC. Drawing the rest from reference TRBV5-6 and TRBJ2-7, the complete variable domain is DAGVTQSPTHLIKTRGQQVTLRCSPKSGHDTVSWYQQALGQGPQFIFQYYEEEERQRGNFPDRFSGHQFPNYSSELNVNALLLGDSALYLCASSLTGAISYEQYFGPGTRLTVT.

This clonotype occurred many times. The chain couples TRBV20-1 to TRBJ1-2, with D perhaps matching TRBD1 (5 bases). Germline-derived CDR1 and CDR2 are DFQATT and SNEGSKA (reference sequence). The CDR3 length is 12 residues. The ends were cut back, 3 bases at V and 4 bases at J, with 9 bases in the middle. DNA of the CDR3: TGCAGTGCTAGTACTGGGACCTATGGCTACACCTTC. It encodes CSASTGTYGYTF.

This clonotype was counted only a few times. The chain employs TRBV7-2 and TRBJ2-3, with 7 bases fitting TRBD2. With 4 bases clipped from V and 0 bases from J, the junction kept 7 bases outside the gene matches. The CDR3 sequence is 16 residues long. CDR1 SGHTA and CDR2 FQGNSA come from the germline V gene. The CDR3 bases are TGTGCCAGCAGCTCGCGCGGGGGAACTAGCACAGATACGCAGTATTTT. Amino acids: CASSSRGGTSTDTQYF.

This clonotype was counted a few times. The rearrangement uses TRBV18 and TRBJ1-1; 10 bases agree with TRBD1. J lost 4 bases, V lost 5 bases, and 7 bases had no gene match. The CDR3 contains 15 residues. CDR1 and CDR2 from the germline V gene are KGHSH and LQKENI. In DNA form, the CDR3 reads TGTGCCAGCTCAGGGCCGGGACAGGGGACCACTGAAGCTTTCTTT. It translates to CASSGPGQGTTEAFF.

This clonotype is deemed medium-sized. V gene TRBV7-2 combines with J gene TRBJ1-2; TRBD1 is a possible D gene (5 bases). V dropped 0 bases and J dropped 5 bases, with 10 bases sitting between them. CDR3 length equals 14 residues. Germline values: CDR1 SGHTA, CDR2 FQGNSA. The CDR3 protein is CASSLADTLYGYTF. DNA of the CDR3: TGTGCCAGCAGCTTAGCGGACACGCTTTATGGCTACACCTTC.

By sample share, this clonotype is medium-sized. The chain links TRBV18 to TRBJ1-4; 8 bases map to TRBD1. Germline V gene sequence: CDR1 KGHSH, CDR2 LQKENI. The CDR3 runs 15 residues. The ends lost 2 bases at V and 4 bases at J; junction bases unmatched: 3. The CDR3 bases are TGTGCCAGCTCACCAAGACAGGGGAATAATGAAAAACTGTTTTTT. Amino acid sequence: CASSPRQGNNEKLFF.

There are a few counts of this clonotype. The chain combines TRBV5-1 with TRBJ1-4; D is uncertain. V was clipped by 6 bases and J by 5 bases, with 11 bases between them. The CDR3 is 13 amino acids. Germline V gene lookup returns CDR1 SGHRS and CDR2 YFSETQ. The CDR3 loop is CASMAGQNEKLFF. For the CDR3, the DNA is TGCGCCAGCATGGCAGGCCAGAATGAAAAACTGTTTTTT.

This clonotype is medium-sized by share. The chain joins TRBV6-5 to TRBJ1-1; no clear D gene. Germline values: CDR1 MNHEY, CDR2 SVGAGI. CDR3 length equals 16 residues. Deletions cut 4 bases from V and 1 base from J, with 16 bases between. The CDR3 reads CASSSPSAGKNTEAFF. The CDR3 nucleotides are TGTGCCAGCAGTTCCCCTTCGGCAGGCAAGAACACTGAAGCTTTCTTT.

This clonotype is medium-sized in the sample. The chain couples TRBV6-6 to TRBJ1-2, with 7 bases lining up with TRBD1. The CDR3 runs 14 residues. Germline V gene data show CDR1 as MNHNY and CDR2 as SVGAGI (reference sequence). J lost 7 bases, V lost 11 bases, and 16 bases had no gene match. This chain's CDR3 is CAGTPGQYPFGYTF. As DNA, the CDR3 is TGTGCCGGGACTCCGGGACAGTACCCTTTTGGCTACACCTTC.

As DNA, the CDR3 is TGTGCCAGCAGCTCCTCCGGGACAGGGGAAGATGAGCAGTTCTTC. Its protein is CASSSSGTGEDEQFF. The chain links TRBV7-9 to TRBJ2-1; 10 bases are a match to TRBD1. With 4 bases clipped from V and 8 bases from J, the junction kept 8 bases outside the gene matches. The CDR3 totals 15 residues. The V gene's germline CDR1 is SEHNR and CDR2 FQNEAQ (reference sequence).

The V and J genes are TRBV10-3 and TRBJ1-2; D is perhaps TRBD1 (6 bases). CDR1 and CDR2 from the germline V gene are ENHRY and SYGVKD. CDR3 length: 17 amino acids. In nucleotides, the CDR3 is TGTGCTACACATGGGGCAGGCGGGGGCCGTGGAATGAGGGGCTACACCTTC. It yields the protein CATHGAGGGRGMRGYTF.

The chain is built from TRBV12-3 or TRBV12-4 and TRBJ1-1; D remains unclear. Trimming cost V 3 bases and J 5 bases, with 7 bases left between them. The CDR3 runs to 12 residues. The CDR3 sequence is CASSFLGTEAFF. For the CDR3, the DNA is TGTGCCAGCAGTTTTCTGGGTACTGAAGCTTTCTTT.

In this sample, this clonotype is medium-sized. The rearrangement links TRBV18 to TRBJ1-2; D is ambiguous. Trimming removed 3 bases from V and 4 bases from J, with 12 bases in between. The germline V gene has CDR1 KGHSH and CDR2 LQKENI. The CDR3 contains 14 residues. The CDR3: CASSPEDPFYGYTF. As DNA, the CDR3 is TGTGCCAGCTCACCTGAAGACCCGTTCTATGGCTACACCTTC.

About this clonotype: This clone may be a read error of a much larger clone one base away. The V call is TRBV30, the J call TRBJ1-1; D is undetermined. V lost 0 bases and J lost 3, with 5 bases in between. The CDR3 is 12 amino acids. CDR1 GTSNPN and CDR2 SVGIG come from the germline V gene (reference sequence). In nucleotides, the CDR3 is TGTGCCTGGAGTGTCACGCACACTGAAGCTTTCTTT. This gives the protein CAWSVTHTEAFF.

This clonotype is termed medium-sized (0.01 to 0.1%). V is TRBV19 and J is TRBJ2-7; maybe TRBD2 (6 bases). The V and J ends lost 0 bases and 5 bases respectively, with 14 bases between them. The CDR3 consists of 15 residues. Looked up from germline, CDR1 is LNHDA and CDR2 is SQIVND (reference sequence). The CDR3 DNA sequence: TGTGCCAGTAGTATAGATAAGTACGGAGGGAACGAGCAGTACTTC. Its translation: CASSIDKYGGNEQYF.

This clonotype is judged medium-sized. The genes are TRBV11-2 and TRBJ1-6; TRBD1 agrees at 7 bases. V lost 5 bases to trimming and J lost 8 bases; unmatched junction nucleotides: 12. The CDR3 loop spans 16 amino acids. Germline CDR1 is SGHAT and CDR2 is FQNNGV. DNA for the CDR3: TGTGCCAGCAGCGCTGGGACAGCCGGGGGCCATTCACCCCTCCACTTT. Residues: CASSAGTAGGHSPLHF. Variable domain in full (rest from reference TRBV11-2 and TRBJ1-6): EAGVAQSPRYKIIEKRQSVAFWCNPISGHATLYWYQQILGQGPKLLIQFQNNGVVDDSQLPKDRFSAERLKGVDSTLKIQPAKLEDSAVYLCASSAGTAGGHSPLHFGNGTRLTVT.

The sample holds many counts of this clonotype. The CDR3, as DNA: TGTGCCAGCATCTTTTCTCCAGGACAGAACACCGGGGAGCTGTTTTTT. It specifies CASIFSPGQNTGELFF. The V and J genes are TRBV6-1 and TRBJ2-2; tentatively, D is TRBD1 (5 bases). The germline gives CDR1 MNHNS, CDR2 SASEGT. The CDR3 has 16 amino acids. V was shortened by 7 bases and J by 1 base, with 16 bases between the two germline ends.

This clonotype rates as medium-sized. The chain uses TRBV29-1 and TRBJ2-7; 9 bases map to TRBD1. V shed 7 bases, J shed 2 bases, and the junction held 12 bases outside the gene matches. The CDR3 sequence is 15 residues long. The V gene's germline CDR1 is SQVTM and CDR2 ANQGSEA. The CDR3 bases are TGCAGCGCCCCTGACAGGGGGATGAGGACCTACGAGCAGTACTTC. Translating it yields CSAPDRGMRTYEQYF.

The chain recombines TRBV12-3 or TRBV12-4 with TRBJ1-2, with TRBD1 matching 9 bases. With V trimmed by 6 bases and J by 4 bases, 9 bases remained unmatched. This CDR3 is 15 amino acids long. The DNA for the CDR3 is TGTGCCAGCAGCCCAGGGACAGGGCGCCCCTATGGCTACACCTTC. Translating it yields CASSPGTGRPYGYTF.

For this clonotype: A much bigger clone sits one base away, suggesting this may be a read error. The chain couples TRBV19 to TRBJ2-7; 8 bases map to TRBD2. Germline V gene lookup returns CDR1 LNHDA and CDR2 SQIVND (reference sequence). The CDR3 runs to 14 residues. The J segment lost 2 bases and the V segment lost 2 bases, leaving 2 bases of the junction unmatched. The CDR3 nucleotides read TGTGCCAGTAGTATACGGGGGGGACCCTACGAGCAGTACTTC. Its protein product is CASSIRGGPYEQYF.

In this sample, this clonotype turned up many times. This chain uses TRBV5-5 with TRBJ1-2; weak D call: TRBD1 (5 bases). V shed 2 bases and J shed 4 bases, with 9 bases lying between them. The length of the CDR3 is 13 residues. The germline gives CDR1 SGHKS, CDR2 YYEKEE (reference sequence). The CDR3: CASSFGGIYGYTF. CDR3 DNA: TGTGCCAGCAGCTTCGGGGGAATCTATGGCTACACCTTC.

This clonotype qualifies as medium-sized. The chain uses TRBV9 and TRBJ2-2; D assignment may be TRBD1 or TRBD2 (6 bases each). The CDR3 has 14 amino acids. The V gene's germline CDR1 is SGDLS and CDR2 YYNGEE. Trimming removed 5 bases from V and 1 base from J, with 9 bases in between. The CDR3 DNA follows: TGTGCCAGCAGAAAGGGGGGGAACACCGGGGAGCTGTTTTTT. This encodes CASRKGGNTGELFF.

By proportion, this clonotype is medium-sized. The chain employs TRBV7-2 and TRBJ1-1, with 7 bases identical to TRBD1. V shed 5 bases and J 5 bases; nucleotides not matched to a gene: 5. The CDR3 is 13 amino acids. Looked up from germline, CDR1 is SGHTA and CDR2 is FQGNSA. CDR3 DNA sequence: TGTGCCAGCAGCCAGGGGGTGTATACTGAAGCTTTCTTT. Translation: CASSQGVYTEAFF.

This clonotype was seen many times. This rearrangement joins TRBV5-6 to TRBJ1-1, with unresolved D. V lost 0 bases to trimming and J lost 3 bases, with 9 bases between them. Germline CDR1 SGHDT, CDR2 YYEEEE. This CDR3 is built from 14 residues. In DNA, the CDR3 is TGTGCCAGCAGCTTGGGTGTTTTATACACTGAAGCTTTCTTT. Its translation: CASSLGVLYTEAFF.

At least ten counts were recorded for this clonotype. The rearrangement joins TRBV9 to TRBJ1-1; D gene uncertain. This CDR3 is built from 14 residues. Germline V gene sequence: CDR1 SGDLS, CDR2 YYNGEE. Trimming took 0 bases from V and 2 from J, leaving 8 bases between them. DNA for the CDR3: TGTGCCAGCAGCGTAGTGGGAGACAACACTGAAGCTTTCTTT. It encodes CASSVVGDNTEAFF.

The chain couples TRBV11-1 to TRBJ1-4; 9 bases are a match to TRBD1. The CDR3 runs to 14 residues. After removal of 6 bases from V and 7 bases from J, the junction contained 6 bases not matched to a gene. Germline V gene sequence: CDR1 SGHAT, CDR2 FQDESV (reference sequence). CDR3 DNA: TGTGCCAGCAGTCTAGGACAGGGGACTGAAAAACTGTTTTTT. Amino acid sequence: CASSLGQGTEKLFF.